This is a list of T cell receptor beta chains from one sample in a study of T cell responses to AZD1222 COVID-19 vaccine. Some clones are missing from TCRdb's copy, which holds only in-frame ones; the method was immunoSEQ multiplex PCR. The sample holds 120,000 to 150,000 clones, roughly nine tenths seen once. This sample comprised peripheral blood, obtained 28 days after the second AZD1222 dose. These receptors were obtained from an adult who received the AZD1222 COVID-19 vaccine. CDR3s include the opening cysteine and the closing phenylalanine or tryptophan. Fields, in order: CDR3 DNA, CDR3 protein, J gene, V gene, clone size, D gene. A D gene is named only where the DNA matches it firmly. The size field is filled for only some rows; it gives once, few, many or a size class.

DNA: TGTGCCAGCTCACCCGTTGCCCCGAACACCGGGGAGCTGTTTTTT
CDR3: CASSPVAPNTGELFF
J: TRBJ2-2
V: TRBV18
size: once
D: -

DNA: TGTGCCAGCAGTCCAACGGGACAGATCTATGGCTACACCTTC
CDR3: CASSPTGQIYGYTF
J: TRBJ1-2
V: TRBV28
size: -
D: TRBD1

DNA: TGTGCCTGGAGTGTACCGGCTCCCTATGGCTACACCTTC
CDR3: CAWSVPAPYGYTF
J: TRBJ1-2
V: TRBV30
size: -
D: -

DNA: TGTGCCAGCAGTTTCCCCGACAGGGGTATAGGCTACACCTTC
CDR3: CASSFPDRGIGYTF
J: TRBJ1-2
V: TRBV27
size: -
D: TRBD1

DNA: TGTGCCACGGGACGGGACAGGGTACCCTATAATTCACCCCTCCACTTT
CDR3: CATGRDRVPYNSPLHF
J: TRBJ1-6
V: TRBV6-6
size: -
D: TRBD1

DNA: TGCGCCAGCAGTGGGTCTAGCGGGATCAACGAGCAGTACTTC
CDR3: CASSGSSGINEQYF
J: TRBJ2-7
V: TRBV10-2
size: -
D: TRBD2

DNA: TGCAGTGCTAGTTTTGGGACAGGGGGTGGTCAGCCCCAGCATTTT
CDR3: CSASFGTGGGQPQHF
J: TRBJ1-5
V: TRBV20-1
size: -
D: TRBD1

DNA: TGTGCCAGCAGTGACCCGCTAAGGAGCGAGCGGGACGAGCAGTACTTC
CDR3: CASSDPLRSERDEQYF
J: TRBJ2-7
V: TRBV25-1
size: -
D: -

DNA: TGCGCCAGCAGCCTGACAGACAATCAGCCCCAGCATTTT
CDR3: CASSLTDNQPQHF
J: TRBJ1-5
V: TRBV4-3
size: -
D: -

DNA: TGTGCCAGCTTCGGGGGTTCCTACGAGCAGTACTTC
CDR3: CASFGGSYEQYF
J: TRBJ2-7
V: TRBV28
size: -
D: -

DNA: TGTGCCAGCAGTCCGTATAGCGGGTTCGGCGGCACAGATACGCAGTATTTT
CDR3: CASSPYSGFGGTDTQYF
J: TRBJ2-3
V: TRBV27
size: -
D: TRBD2

DNA: TGTGCCAGCAGCTCCCCCGGGACAGGGGTCTACGAGCAGTACTTC
CDR3: CASSSPGTGVYEQYF
J: TRBJ2-7
V: TRBV6-2/TRBV6-3
size: -
D: TRBD1

DNA: TGTGCCAGCTCACCCCAGGGGAGGGAGACCCAGTACTTC
CDR3: CASSPQGRETQYF
J: TRBJ2-5
V: TRBV18
size: -
D: -

DNA: TGTGCCAGCAGCTTGGACCCCTACAATGAGCAGTTCTTC
CDR3: CASSLDPYNEQFF
J: TRBJ2-1
V: TRBV7-3
size: -
D: -

DNA: TGTGCCAGCTCCCTCGGGACAGGGGAAAACATTCAGTACTTC
CDR3: CASSLGTGENIQYF
J: TRBJ2-4
V: TRBV18
size: -
D: TRBD1

DNA: TGTGCCAGCAGCGTAGGGGGGGACAGCCTCTCCTACGAGCAGTACTTC
CDR3: CASSVGGDSLSYEQYF
J: TRBJ2-7
V: TRBV9
size: -
D: -

DNA: TGTGCCAGTAGCGCCCCTCCGGGACAGGGCAATTCACCCCTCCACTTT
CDR3: CASSAPPGQGNSPLHF
J: TRBJ1-6
V: TRBV19
size: few
D: TRBD1

DNA: TGTGCCAGCAGTTACGGGAGCGGGGAGCTGTTTTTT
CDR3: CASSYGSGELFF
J: TRBJ2-2
V: TRBV6-5
size: -
D: -

DNA: TGTGCCTGGAGTGTAAACGGGTTTGAAGCTTTCTTT
CDR3: CAWSVNGFEAFF
J: TRBJ1-1
V: TRBV30
size: -
D: -

DNA: TGCGCCAGCGGACTCGACAGAAATCAGCCCCAGCATTTT
CDR3: CASGLDRNQPQHF
J: TRBJ1-5
V: TRBV4-3
size: once
D: -

DNA: TGTGCCAGCAGCTTAGCAAGACTAGCCGCGGGGGAGCAGTACTTC
CDR3: CASSLARLAAGEQYF
J: TRBJ2-7
V: TRBV7-2
size: -
D: TRBD2

DNA: TGTGCCACCAGTGATGGGGGGGTACCCCAGCATTTT
CDR3: CATSDGGVPQHF
J: TRBJ1-5
V: TRBV24-1
size: -
D: -

DNA: TGTGCCAGCCGACAGGAGCATAGCAATCAGCCCCAGCATTTT
CDR3: CASRQEHSNQPQHF
J: TRBJ1-5
V: TRBV19
size: -
D: -

DNA: TGTGCCAGCAGTCCACTAGCGGGAGGGGTCAATGAGCAGTTCTTC
CDR3: CASSPLAGGVNEQFF
J: TRBJ2-1
V: TRBV7-6
size: -
D: TRBD2

DNA: TGTGCCAGCAGCTTAGGCCGCGGATACGAGCAGTACTTC
CDR3: CASSLGRGYEQYF
J: TRBJ2-7
V: TRBV13
size: -
D: -